This T cell receptor (beta chain) derives from a study of T-cell memory formation after mild COVID-19. Study at large: The study found TCR clusters largely donor specific.

Trimming at V came to 5 bases and at J to 4 bases, leaving 5 bases not matched to a gene. CDR1 and CDR2 from the germline V gene are SEHNR and FQNEAQ (reference sequence). This CDR3 region has 14 residues. From the 5' RACE reads, TCRdb called clonotypes with MiXCR, one entry per CDR3 protein. The sample contains about 620,000 distinct CDR3 sequences, more than 15% of which appear only once. The rearrangement joins TRBV7-9 to TRBJ2-7, with 10 bases that match TRBD2. This TCR was recovered from an adult woman who had mild COVID-19 (a few samples of this study predate the infection). Cell type and time point are not known. Sequencing used PBMCs or a T cell subset sorted from them (not recorded which). CDR3 region: CASSRSGGWYEQYF. CDR3 nucleotide sequence: TGTGCCAGCAGCCGTAGCGGGGGGTGGTACGAGCAGTACTTC.